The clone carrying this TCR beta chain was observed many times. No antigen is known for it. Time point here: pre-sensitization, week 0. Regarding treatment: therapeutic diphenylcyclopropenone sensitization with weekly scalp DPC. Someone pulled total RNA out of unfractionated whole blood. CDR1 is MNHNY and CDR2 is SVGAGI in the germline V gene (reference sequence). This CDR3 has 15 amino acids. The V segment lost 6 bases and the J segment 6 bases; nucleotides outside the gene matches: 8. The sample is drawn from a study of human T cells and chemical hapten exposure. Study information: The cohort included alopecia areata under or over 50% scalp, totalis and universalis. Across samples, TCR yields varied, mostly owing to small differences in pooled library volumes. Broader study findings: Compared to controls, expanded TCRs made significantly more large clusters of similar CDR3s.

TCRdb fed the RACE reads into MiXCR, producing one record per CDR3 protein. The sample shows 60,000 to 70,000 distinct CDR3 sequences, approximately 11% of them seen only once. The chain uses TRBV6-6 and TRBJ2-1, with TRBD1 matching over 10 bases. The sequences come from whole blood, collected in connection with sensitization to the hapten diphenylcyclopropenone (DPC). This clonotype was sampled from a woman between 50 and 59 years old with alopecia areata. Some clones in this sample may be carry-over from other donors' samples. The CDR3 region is CASSSRDRGVNEQFF. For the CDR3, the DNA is TGTGCCAGCAGCTCACGGGACAGGGGTGTCAATGAGCAGTTCTTC.